The 11 T cell receptor beta chains below all came from one sample that was sequenced in a study of spatial heterogeneity in lung cancer. TCRdb re-derived calls from the 5' RACE reads in MiXCR, one entry per CDR3 protein. Counted here are about 46,000 distinct CDR3 sequences, 12% occurring once; the ten biggest clones make up approximately 30%. Time point described: blood at routine non-recurrence follow-up after resection. Material: PBMCs, obtained at follow-up. The receptor set was obtained from a male donor with early-stage non-small cell lung cancer.

This CDR3 is CATSALEGQPQHF. CDR3 coding DNA: TGTGCCACCAGTGCCCTTGAGGGGCAGCCCCAGCATTTT. The chain joins TRBV24-1 to TRBJ1-5; TRBD1 is a possible D gene (5 bases). This CDR3 contains 13 residues. V lost 5 bases to trimming and J lost 7 bases, with 11 bases between them. Germline V gene data show CDR1 as KGHDR and CDR2 as SFDVKD.

The chain employs TRBV30 and TRBJ1-2; no definite D call. The CDR3 length is 12 residues. The V gene lost 1 base and the J gene lost 2 bases, with 5 bases spanning the gap. The germline V gene encodes CDR1 GTSNPN and CDR2 SVGIG (reference sequence). The CDR3 sequence: CAWSARNYGYTF. CDR3 DNA sequence: TGTGCCTGGAGTGCCCGCAACTATGGCTACACCTTC.

The V and J genes are TRBV25-1 and TRBJ2-1, with TRBD2 identical over 8 bases. This CDR3 region has 14 residues. Germline V gene sequence: CDR1 MGHDK, CDR2 SYGVNS. The V segment lost 8 bases and the J segment 0 bases; nucleotides outside the gene matches: 3. This CDR3 reads CASSSGPSYNEQFF. DNA for the CDR3: TGTGCCAGCTCTAGCGGGCCCTCCTACAATGAGCAGTTCTTC.

This clonotype was recorded a few times. CDR3 sequence (DNA): TGTGCCTGGTTGGGGAGCGGGAGAGCAGATACGCAGTATTTT. It translates to CAWLGSGRADTQYF. The V call is TRBV30, the J call TRBJ2-3; the match to TRBD2 covers 8 bases. Trimming took 5 bases from V and 4 from J; bases not matched to a gene: 8. This CDR3 region has 14 residues. Germline lookup yields CDR1 GTSNPN and CDR2 SVGIG (reference sequence).

This chain connects TRBV5-5 to TRBJ2-3; 8 bases are shared with TRBD2. Losses at the gene ends were 2 bases for V and 1 base for J; bases not matched to a gene: 3. CDR1 SGHKS and CDR2 YYEKEE come from the germline V gene (reference sequence). The CDR3 extends over 15 amino acids. The CDR3 protein is CASSFPGGGTDTQYF. DNA of the CDR3: TGTGCCAGCAGCTTCCCGGGAGGGGGCACAGATACGCAGTATTTT. Looking up the rest from reference TRBV5-5 and TRBJ2-3 gives the full variable domain: DAGVTQSPTHLIKTRGQQVTLRCSPISGHKSVSWYQQVLGQGPQFIFQYYEKEERGRGNFPDRFSARQFPNYSSELNVNALLLGDSALYLCASSFPGGGTDTQYFGPGTRLTVL.

This clonotype came up many times. The rearrangement uses TRBV29-1 and TRBJ2-1; D remains ambiguous. Between the trimmed V and J ends, which lost 8 bases and 0 bases, there was a span of 11 bases. CDR1 SQVTM and CDR2 ANQGSEA come from the germline V gene. This CDR3 region has 13 residues. CDR3 sequence reads: CSLSLSSYNEQFF. CDR3 coding DNA: TGCAGCTTGTCTCTGAGCTCCTACAATGAGCAGTTCTTC.

For the CDR3, the DNA is TGCGCCAGCAGCCCCAACCTGAAAGATACGCAGTATTTT. It encodes CASSPNLKDTQYF. The V call is TRBV5-1, the J call TRBJ2-3, with D unresolved. Per the germline V gene, CDR1 is SGHRS and CDR2 is YFSETQ. V was shortened by 4 bases and J by 5 bases, with 11 bases between the two germline ends. The CDR3 contains 13 residues.

This clonotype was counted ten times or more. CDR3 sequence: CASSVQGLGAPYEQYF. Here the CDR3 DNA reads TGTGCCAGCAGTGTACAGGGGCTGGGAGCTCCCTACGAGCAGTACTTC. The chain uses TRBV6-2 or TRBV6-3 and TRBJ2-7; TRBD1 matches at 7 bases. Per germline, CDR1 MNHEY and CDR2 SVGEGT. Trimming cost V 5 bases and J 2 bases; bases outside gene matches: 12. The CDR3 loop spans 16 amino acids.

At least ten counts were recorded for this clonotype. The chain combines TRBV30 with TRBJ2-7; no clear D. V lost 2 bases, J lost 6 bases, and 11 bases lay in between. Germline V gene data show CDR1 as GTSNPN and CDR2 as SVGIG (reference sequence). The CDR3 consists of 12 residues. The DNA for the CDR3 is TGTGCCTGGAGTATCCCTCCCACCGAGCAGTACTTC. As protein: CAWSIPPTEQYF. The whole variable domain, remainder taken from reference TRBV30 and TRBJ2-7, is SQTIHQWPATLVQPVGSPLSLECTVEGTSNPNLYWYRQAAGRGLQLLFYSVGIGQISSEVPQNLSASRPQDRQFILSSKKLLLSDSGFYLCAWSIPPTEQYFGPGTRLTVT.

This clonotype was detected only a few times. The gene calls are TRBV11-3 and TRBJ2-1; D is ambiguous. From germline, CDR1 is SGHNT and CDR2 YENEEA. The CDR3 spans 12 residues. The germline V and J ends were trimmed by 5 bases and 9 bases, with 11 bases remaining between them. The CDR3 loop is CASSTTWGEQFF. In nucleotides, the CDR3 is TGTGCCAGCAGCACTACCTGGGGTGAGCAGTTCTTC.

This clonotype occurred many times. CDR3 sequence (DNA): TGTGCCATCAGGACAGGGGGCCCTAGCACAGATACGCAGTATTTT. This sequence encodes CAIRTGGPSTDTQYF. This chain uses TRBV10-3 with TRBJ2-3; 10 bases agree with TRBD1. This CDR3 is built from 15 residues. The germline V gene has CDR1 ENHRY and CDR2 SYGVKD. The V gene end was trimmed by 6 bases and the J gene end by 0 bases; junction bases not matched to a gene: 3.